The present T cell receptor beta chain was sequenced within a study of cytomegalovirus exposure and HLA in healthy donors. On the study more broadly: The 100 to 150 validation repertoires and the approximately 700 first-cohort repertoires shared a platform, a later analysis reported.

Profiling relied on immunoSEQ multiplex PCR, and the TCRdb table lists in-frame clones only, not all of them. Of some 150,000 clones in the sample, 85% to 90% were seen once. Germline V gives CDR1 MGHRA, CDR2 YSYEKL. CDR3 size: 17 residues. Trimming took 2 bases from V and 2 from J; bases not matched to a gene: 3. As concerns this clone: Antigen: not known.

Study-wide findings and caveats: The authors enumerated roughly 160 TCR beta chains as linked to cytomegalovirus.

The sequence was obtained from a young woman in good health and CMV-seropositive. The chain uses TRBV4-1 and TRBJ2-6, with 10 bases fitting TRBD2. Sequencing used PBMCs. The CDR3 spells CASSQQAGGPGANVLTF. The CDR3 DNA sequence: TGCGCCAGCAGCCAACAAGCGGGAGGGCCTGGGGCCAACGTCCTGACTTTC.